The clone carrying this TCR beta chain showed up many times. The antigen remains undetermined. There were TCR beta CDR3 regions amplified from RNA transcripts. RT-PCR in the first round (using the HTBI primer set) targeted the TCR CDR3. TCRdb ran MiXCR on the multiplex PCR reads and lists one entry per CDR3 protein. The repertoire holds nearly 250,000 distinct CDR3 sequences, with roughly 15% as singletons. This sample stems from a study of T cells in Graves' hyperthyroidism and ophthalmopathy. Across the whole study: The initial diagnosis was the point when peripheral blood was collected, ahead of any treatment. Study findings and constraints: By a 13 V-J model, ophthalmopathy was set apart from stable hyperthyroidism.

The sample consisted of blood. This clonotype was obtained from a woman in her late teens or twenties with Graves' ophthalmopathy.

The CDR3 DNA reads TGTGCCTGGAACCTCGGGACAGGGGCTTCACCCCTCCACTTT. Translated, it gives CAWNLGTGASPLHF. The chain links TRBV30 to TRBJ1-6; 10 nucleotides match TRBD1. The CDR3 loop spans 14 amino acids. CDR1 and CDR2 from the germline V gene are GTSNPN and SVGIG (reference sequence). V shed 4 bases and J 9 bases; nucleotides not matched to a gene: 6.